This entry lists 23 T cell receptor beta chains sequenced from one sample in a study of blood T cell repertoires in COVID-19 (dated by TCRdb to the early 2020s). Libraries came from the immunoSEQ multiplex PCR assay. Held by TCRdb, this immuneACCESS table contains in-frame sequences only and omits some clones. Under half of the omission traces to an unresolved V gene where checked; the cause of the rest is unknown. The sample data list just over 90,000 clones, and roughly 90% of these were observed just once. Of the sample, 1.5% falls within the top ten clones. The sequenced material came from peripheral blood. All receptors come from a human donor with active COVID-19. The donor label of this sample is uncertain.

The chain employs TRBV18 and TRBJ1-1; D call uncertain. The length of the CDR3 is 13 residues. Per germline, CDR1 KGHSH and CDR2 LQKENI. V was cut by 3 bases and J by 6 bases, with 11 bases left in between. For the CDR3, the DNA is TGTGCCAGCTCACCTTGGGAGGACGCTGAAGCTTTCTTT. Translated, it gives CASSPWEDAEAFF.

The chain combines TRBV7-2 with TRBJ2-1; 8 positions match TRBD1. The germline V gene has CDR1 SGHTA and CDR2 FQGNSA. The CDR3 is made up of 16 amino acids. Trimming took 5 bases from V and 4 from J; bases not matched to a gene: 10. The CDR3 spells CASSGKAGTGYNEQFF. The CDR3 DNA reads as TGTGCCAGCAGCGGGAAAGCCGGGACAGGATACAATGAGCAGTTCTTC.

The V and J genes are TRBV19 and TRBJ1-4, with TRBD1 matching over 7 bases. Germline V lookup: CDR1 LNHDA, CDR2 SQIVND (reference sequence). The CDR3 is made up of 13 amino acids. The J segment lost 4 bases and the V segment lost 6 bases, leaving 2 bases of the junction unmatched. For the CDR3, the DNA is TGTGCCAGTAGCAGACAGGGTAATGAAAAACTGTTTTTT. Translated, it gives CASSRQGNEKLFF.

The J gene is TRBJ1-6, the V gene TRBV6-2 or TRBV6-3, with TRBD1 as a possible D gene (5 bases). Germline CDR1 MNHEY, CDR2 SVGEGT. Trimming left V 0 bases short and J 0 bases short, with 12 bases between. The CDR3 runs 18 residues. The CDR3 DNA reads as TGTGCCAGCAGTTACTCCCGAAGACAGAGCTCCTATAATTCACCCCTCCACTTT. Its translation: CASSYSRRQSSYNSPLHF.

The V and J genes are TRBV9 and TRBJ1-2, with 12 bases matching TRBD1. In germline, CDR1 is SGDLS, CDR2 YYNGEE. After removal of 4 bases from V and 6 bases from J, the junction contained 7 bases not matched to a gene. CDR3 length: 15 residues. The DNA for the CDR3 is TGTGCCAGCAGCACCGGGACAGGGGGCGCGCATGGCTACACCTTC. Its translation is CASSTGTGGAHGYTF.

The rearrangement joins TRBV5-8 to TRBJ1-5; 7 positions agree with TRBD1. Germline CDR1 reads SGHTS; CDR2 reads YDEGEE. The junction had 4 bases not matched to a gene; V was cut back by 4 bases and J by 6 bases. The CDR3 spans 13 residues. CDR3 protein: CASSPNRGQPQHF. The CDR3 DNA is TGTGCCAGCAGCCCGAACAGGGGTCAGCCCCAGCATTTT. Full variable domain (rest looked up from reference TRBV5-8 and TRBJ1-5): EAGVTQSPTHLIKTRGQQATLRCSPISGHTSVYWYQQALGLGLQFLLWYDEGEERNRGNFPPRFSGRQFPNYSSELNVNALELEDSALYLCASSPNRGQPQHFGDGTRLSIL.

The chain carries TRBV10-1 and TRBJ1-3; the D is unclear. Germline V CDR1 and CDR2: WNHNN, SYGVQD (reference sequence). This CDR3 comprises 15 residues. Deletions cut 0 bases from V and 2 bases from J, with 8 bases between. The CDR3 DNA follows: TGCGCCAGCAGTGAGTCCGGGAGGGCTGGAAACACCATATATTTT. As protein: CASSESGRAGNTIYF.

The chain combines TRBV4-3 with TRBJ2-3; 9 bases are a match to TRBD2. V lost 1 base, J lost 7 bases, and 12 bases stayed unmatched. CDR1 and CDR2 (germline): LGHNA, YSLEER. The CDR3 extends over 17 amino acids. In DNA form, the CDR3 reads TGCGCCAGCAGCCAAGCCCTCCAGCGGGGGGAACTTTATACGCAGTATTTT. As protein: CASSQALQRGELYTQYF.

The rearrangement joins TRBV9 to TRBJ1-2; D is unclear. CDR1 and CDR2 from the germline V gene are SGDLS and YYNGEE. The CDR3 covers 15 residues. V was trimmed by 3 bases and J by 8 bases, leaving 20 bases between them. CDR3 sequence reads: CASSEALDGGRGYTF. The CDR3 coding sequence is TGTGCCAGCAGCGAGGCCCTCGACGGAGGGAGGGGCTACACCTTC.

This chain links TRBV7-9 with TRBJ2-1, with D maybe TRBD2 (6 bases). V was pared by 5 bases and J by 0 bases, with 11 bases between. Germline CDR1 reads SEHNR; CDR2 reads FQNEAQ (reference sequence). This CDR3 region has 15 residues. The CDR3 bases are TGTGCCAGCAGCCCGGGACTTGGCTCCTACAATGAGCAGTTCTTC. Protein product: CASSPGLGSYNEQFF.

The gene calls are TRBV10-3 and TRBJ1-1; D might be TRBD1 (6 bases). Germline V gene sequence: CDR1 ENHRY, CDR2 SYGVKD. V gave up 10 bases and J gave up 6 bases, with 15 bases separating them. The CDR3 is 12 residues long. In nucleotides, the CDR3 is TGTGCCACCGCACAGGGAAACCCTGAAGCTTTCTTT. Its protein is CATAQGNPEAFF.

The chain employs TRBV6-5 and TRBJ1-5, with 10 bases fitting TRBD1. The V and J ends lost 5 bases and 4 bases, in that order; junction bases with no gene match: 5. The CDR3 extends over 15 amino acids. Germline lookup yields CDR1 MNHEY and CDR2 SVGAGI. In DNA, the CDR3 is TGTGCCAGCAGTCGACAGGGGGCAGGAAATCAGCCCCAGCATTTT. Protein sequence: CASSRQGAGNQPQHF.

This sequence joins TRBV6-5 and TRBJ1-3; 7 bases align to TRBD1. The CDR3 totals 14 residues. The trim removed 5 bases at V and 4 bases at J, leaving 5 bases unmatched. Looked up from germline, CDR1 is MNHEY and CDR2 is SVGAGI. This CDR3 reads CASSNDRAGNTIYF. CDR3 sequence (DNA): TGTGCCAGCAGTAATGACAGGGCCGGAAACACCATATATTTT.

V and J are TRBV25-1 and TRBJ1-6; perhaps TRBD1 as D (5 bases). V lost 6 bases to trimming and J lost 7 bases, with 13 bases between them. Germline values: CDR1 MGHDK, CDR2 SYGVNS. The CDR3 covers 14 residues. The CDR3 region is CASSPPGGNSPLHF. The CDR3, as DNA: TGTGCCAGCAGCCCCCCGGGGGGAAATTCACCCCTCCACTTT. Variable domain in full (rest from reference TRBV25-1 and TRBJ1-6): EADIYQTPRYLVIGTGKKITLECSQTMGHDKMYWYQQDPGMELHLIHYSYGVNSTEKGDLSSESTVSRIRTEHFPLTLESARPSHTSQYLCASSPPGGNSPLHFGNGTRLTVT.

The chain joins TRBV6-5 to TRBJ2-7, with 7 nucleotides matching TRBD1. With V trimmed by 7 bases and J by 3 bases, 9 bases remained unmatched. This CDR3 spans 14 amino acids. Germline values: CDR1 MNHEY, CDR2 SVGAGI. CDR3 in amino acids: CASNVGTVNYEQYF. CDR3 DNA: TGTGCCAGCAACGTCGGGACAGTAAACTACGAGCAGTACTTC.

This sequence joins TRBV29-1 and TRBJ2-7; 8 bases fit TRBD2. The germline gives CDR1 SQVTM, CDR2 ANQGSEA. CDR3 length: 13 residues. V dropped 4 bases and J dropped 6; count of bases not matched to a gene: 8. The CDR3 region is CSVGGGLNSEQYF. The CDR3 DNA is TGCAGCGTTGGCGGGGGGCTTAATTCCGAGCAGTACTTC.

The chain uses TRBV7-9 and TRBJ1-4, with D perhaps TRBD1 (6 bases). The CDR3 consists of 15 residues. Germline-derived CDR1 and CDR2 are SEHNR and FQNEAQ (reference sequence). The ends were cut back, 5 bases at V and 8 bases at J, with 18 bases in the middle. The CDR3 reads CASSLGTFPGEKLFF. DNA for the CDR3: TGTGCCAGCAGCCTTGGGACATTCCCCGGGGAAAAACTGTTTTTT.

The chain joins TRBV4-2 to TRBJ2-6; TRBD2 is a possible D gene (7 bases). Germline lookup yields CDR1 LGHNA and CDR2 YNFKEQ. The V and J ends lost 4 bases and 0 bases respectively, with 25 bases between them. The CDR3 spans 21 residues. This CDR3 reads CASSPIRGARLTPSGANVLTF. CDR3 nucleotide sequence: TGTGCCAGCAGCCCCATCCGGGGGGCCCGTCTCACCCCCTCTGGGGCCAACGTCCTGACTTTC.

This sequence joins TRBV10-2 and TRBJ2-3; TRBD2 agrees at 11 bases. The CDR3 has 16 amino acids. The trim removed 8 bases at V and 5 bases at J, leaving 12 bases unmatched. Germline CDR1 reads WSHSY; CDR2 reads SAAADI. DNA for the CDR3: TGCGCCAGCGCTGATCCGGGACTAGCGGACGAAGATACGCAGTATTTT. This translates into CASADPGLADEDTQYF.

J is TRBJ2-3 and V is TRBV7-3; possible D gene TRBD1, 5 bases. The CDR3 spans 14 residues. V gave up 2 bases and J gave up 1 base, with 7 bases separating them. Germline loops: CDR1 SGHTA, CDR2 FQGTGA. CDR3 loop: CASSLQGGTDTQYF. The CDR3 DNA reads TGTGCCAGCAGCTTACAGGGCGGCACAGATACGCAGTATTTT.

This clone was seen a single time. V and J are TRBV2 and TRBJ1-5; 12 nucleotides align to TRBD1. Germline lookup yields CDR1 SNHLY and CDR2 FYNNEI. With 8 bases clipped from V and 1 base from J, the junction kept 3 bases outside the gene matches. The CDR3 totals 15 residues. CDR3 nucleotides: TGTGCCAGCTCCGGGACAGGGGGCAGCAATCAGCCCCAGCATTTT. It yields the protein CASSGTGGSNQPQHF.

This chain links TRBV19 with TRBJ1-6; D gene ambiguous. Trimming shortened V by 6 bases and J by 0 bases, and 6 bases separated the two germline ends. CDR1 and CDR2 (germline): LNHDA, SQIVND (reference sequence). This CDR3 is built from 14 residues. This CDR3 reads CASRPSSYNSPLHF. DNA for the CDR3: TGTGCCAGTAGACCCAGCTCCTATAATTCACCCCTCCACTTT.

CDR3 DNA: TGCGCCAGCAGCTTTGGACCCCGGGACAGCTACTATGGCTACACCTTC. Translation gives CASSFGPRDSYYGYTF. This chain uses TRBV5-1 with TRBJ1-2, with 7 bases aligning to TRBD1. This CDR3 contains 16 residues. Trimming took 2 bases from V and 3 from J; bases not matched to a gene: 10. Germline CDR1 and CDR2: SGHRS and YFSETQ.